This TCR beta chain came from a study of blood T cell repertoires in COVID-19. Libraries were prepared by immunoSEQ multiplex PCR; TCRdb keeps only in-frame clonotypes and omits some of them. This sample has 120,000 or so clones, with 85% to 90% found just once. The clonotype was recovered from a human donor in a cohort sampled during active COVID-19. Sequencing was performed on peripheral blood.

The CDR3, as DNA: TGCGCCAGCGCTGGACAGGGGGAATCACCCCTCCACTTT. This translates into CASAGQGESPLHF. The genes are TRBV5-1 and TRBJ1-6; TRBD1 agrees at 10 bases. The CDR3 covers 13 residues. With V trimmed by 7 bases and J by 10 bases, 5 bases remained unmatched. Germline assignment: CDR1 SGHRS and CDR2 YFSETQ. Based on the CDR3 plus reference TRBV5-1 and TRBJ1-6, the full variable domain is KAGVTQTPRYLIKTRGQQVTLSCSPISGHRSVSWYQQTPGQGLQFLFEYFSETQRNKGNFPGRFSGRQFSNSRSEMNVSTLELGDSALYLCASAGQGESPLHFGNGTRLTVT.